This passage covers 20 T cell receptor beta chains from one sample sequenced in a study of blood T cell repertoires in COVID-19. Assay used: immunoSEQ multiplex PCR; TCRdb lists only in-frame clones, some missing. The sample records over 40,000 clones, about four fifths being singletons. The source material was peripheral blood. The origin of the receptors is a woman aged 55-70 years with acute or convalescent COVID-19.

The rearrangement uses TRBV3-1 (or the pseudogene TRBV3-2) and TRBJ1-1; D not resolved. Germline values: CDR1 LGHDT, CDR2 YNNKEL (reference sequence). CDR3 size: 13 residues. The V gene lost 1 base and the J gene lost 7 bases, with 10 bases spanning the gap. CDR3 nucleotides: TGTGCCAGCAGCCAAGGTCGGTTAAGTGAAGCTTTCTTT. Protein sequence: CASSQGRLSEAFF.

V gene TRBV28 combines with J gene TRBJ1-3; no definite D call. The V and J ends lost 2 bases and 0 bases respectively, with 11 bases between them. The CDR3 totals 16 residues. Germline CDR1 and CDR2: MDHEN and SYDVKM. The CDR3 region is CASSLIHSTSGNTIYF. The CDR3 nucleotides are TGTGCCAGCAGTTTAATCCACTCAACCTCTGGAAACACCATATATTTT.

The chain has TRBV9 and TRBJ2-5, with D hard to call. The germline CDR1 and CDR2 sequences are SGDLS and YYNGEE. V was clipped by 0 bases and J by 1 base, with 10 bases between them. The CDR3 contains 15 residues. This CDR3 reads CASSVEGGLQETQYF. CDR3 bases: TGTGCCAGCAGCGTAGAAGGCGGTCTCCAAGAGACCCAGTACTTC. Full variable domain (rest looked up from reference TRBV9 and TRBJ2-5): DSGVTQTPKHLITATGQRVTLRCSPRSGDLSVYWYQQSLDQGLQFLIQYYNGEERAKGNILERFSAQQFPDLHSELNLSSLELGDSALYFCASSVEGGLQETQYFGPGTRLLVL.

DNA of the CDR3: TGCGCCAGCAGCGAAGCTGGACAGGGGGCCGGGTCAGCTTTCTTT. It yields the protein CASSEAGQGAGSAFF. V gene TRBV5-1 combines with J gene TRBJ1-1, with 11 bases that match TRBD1. Trimming at V came to 4 bases and at J to 10 bases, leaving 12 bases not matched to a gene. This CDR3 is built from 15 residues. Germline values: CDR1 SGHRS, CDR2 YFSETQ.

V is TRBV7-2 and J is TRBJ1-1, with D hard to call. Germline CDR1 is SGHTA and CDR2 is FQGNSA. The CDR3 runs 12 residues. The V gene lost 1 base and the J gene lost 7 bases, with 7 bases spanning the gap. CDR3 coding DNA: TGTGCCAGCAGCTTAGATAGATTTGAAGCTTTCTTT. Protein: CASSLDRFEAFF.

This clone was recorded a few times. This rearrangement joins TRBV19 to TRBJ1-2; 7 bases are a match to TRBD1. The J segment lost 8 bases and the V segment lost 9 bases, leaving 18 bases of the junction unmatched. Germline V gene sequence: CDR1 LNHDA, CDR2 SQIVND (reference sequence). The CDR3 contains 15 residues. The CDR3 reads CASTARDRAMGGYTF. The CDR3 DNA sequence: TGTGCCAGCACCGCACGAGACAGGGCGATGGGAGGCTACACCTTC. Full variable domain (outside the CDR3, taken from reference TRBV19 and TRBJ1-2): DGGITQSPKYLFRKEGQNVTLSCEQNLNHDAMYWYRQDPGQGLRLIYYSQIVNDFQKGDIAEGYSVSREKKESFPLTVTSAQKNPTAFYLCASTARDRAMGGYTFGSGTRLTVV.

V usage is TRBV19 and J usage is TRBJ1-5, with 8 bases fitting TRBD1. CDR1 is LNHDA, CDR2 SQIVND, per germline (reference sequence). The CDR3 loop spans 14 amino acids. Trimming removed 3 bases from V and 3 bases from J; junction bases left unmatched: 1. The CDR3 region is CASSMDRANQPQHF. The CDR3 bases are TGTGCCAGTAGTATGGACAGGGCCAATCAGCCCCAGCATTTT.

This clone was seen a single time. The chain couples TRBV7-9 to TRBJ1-1; tentative D call: TRBD1 (5 bases). Germline CDR1 reads SEHNR; CDR2 reads FQNEAQ (reference sequence). Trimming removed 0 bases from V and 2 bases from J, with 13 bases in between. The CDR3 has 16 amino acids. The CDR3 sequence: CASSLAAGSFNTEAFF. CDR3 DNA sequence: TGTGCCAGCAGCTTAGCGGCAGGGTCGTTCAACACTGAAGCTTTCTTT.

The rearrangement uses TRBV28 and TRBJ2-7; possibly TRBD2 for D (6 bases). Trimming pared 5 bases from V and 3 bases from J, leaving 14 bases between. In germline, CDR1 is MDHEN, CDR2 SYDVKM. CDR3 length equals 14 residues. The CDR3 nucleotides read TGTGCCAGCAGTACCGGGGGTCTAAACTACGAGCAGTACTTC. It specifies CASSTGGLNYEQYF.

This chain connects TRBV11-2 to TRBJ2-7, with a tentative D call TRBD1 (5 bases). CDR1 is SGHAT, CDR2 FQNNGV, per germline. The CDR3 consists of 16 residues. Trimming took off 5 bases at V and 0 bases at J, with 17 bases between the two ends. The CDR3 region is CASSTHIGRVSYEQYF. The CDR3 DNA reads as TGTGCCAGCAGCACCCACATCGGCAGGGTCTCCTACGAGCAGTACTTC.

The rearrangement links TRBV28 to TRBJ1-4, with 7 positions matching TRBD1. After removal of 7 bases from V and 4 bases from J, the junction contained 12 bases not matched to a gene. Germline V gene sequence: CDR1 MDHEN, CDR2 SYDVKM. The CDR3 loop spans 16 amino acids. The CDR3 sequence is CASTPTGETLNEKLFF. In DNA, the CDR3 is TGTGCCAGCACCCCAACAGGGGAGACCCTTAATGAAAAACTGTTTTTT.

The chain links TRBV6-5 to TRBJ2-3, with 8 bases aligning to TRBD2. The CDR3 extends over 15 amino acids. Per germline, CDR1 MNHEY and CDR2 SVGAGI. The V and J ends lost 6 bases and 5 bases, in that order; junction bases with no gene match: 10. The CDR3 DNA is TGTGCCAGCAGCCCGGGAGGGCGGTCCTTAGATACGCAGTATTTT. This gives the protein CASSPGGRSLDTQYF.

The genes are TRBV5-6 and TRBJ1-3, with D hard to call. Germline-derived CDR1 and CDR2 are SGHDT and YYEEEE. This CDR3 is built from 17 residues. V was clipped by 3 bases and J by 0 bases, with 16 bases between them. CDR3 nucleotide sequence: TGTGCCAGCAGCTCGGGTACGGTCCGAGCCTCTGGAAACACCATATATTTT. Residues: CASSSGTVRASGNTIYF. The full variable domain, in which reference TRBV5-6 and TRBJ1-3 provide the parts outside the CDR3, is DAGVTQSPTHLIKTRGQQVTLRCSPKSGHDTVSWYQQALGQGPQFIFQYYEEEERQRGNFPDRFSGHQFPNYSSELNVNALLLGDSALYLCASSSGTVRASGNTIYFGEGSWLTVV.

The rearrangement links TRBV6-5 to TRBJ1-1, with a possible D match to TRBD1 (5 bases). V gave up 5 bases and J gave up 6 bases, with 16 bases separating them. Germline assignment: CDR1 MNHEY and CDR2 SVGAGI. This CDR3 has 14 residues. CDR3 residues: CASSRNQGWSEAFF. The CDR3 DNA follows: TGTGCCAGCAGTAGAAACCAGGGTTGGTCTGAAGCTTTCTTT.

The chain recombines TRBV7-9 with TRBJ2-5; D possibly corresponds to TRBD1 (6 bases). Trimming shortened V by 6 bases and J by 7 bases, and 21 bases separated the two germline ends. Per germline, CDR1 SEHNR and CDR2 FQNEAQ (reference sequence). CDR3 length equals 15 residues. DNA for the CDR3: TGTGCCAGCAGTTTTAGGACTCAGGGGTCGGGGACCCAGTACTTC. The encoded protein is CASSFRTQGSGTQYF.

The chain recombines TRBV2 with TRBJ2-1; 7 nucleotides agree with TRBD1. CDR3 length: 15 amino acids. Germline V gene lookup returns CDR1 SNHLY and CDR2 FYNNEI. The V gene end was trimmed by 5 bases and the J gene end by 6 bases; junction bases not matched to a gene: 10. CDR3: CASSPDRATINEQFF. Here the CDR3 DNA reads TGTGCCAGCAGTCCCGACAGGGCAACGATCAATGAGCAGTTCTTC.

The CDR3 sequence: CASSREGVNQPQHF. For the CDR3, the DNA is TGTGCCAGTTCCAGGGAGGGAGTAAATCAGCCCCAGCATTTT. The chain carries TRBV3-1 (or the pseudogene TRBV3-2) and TRBJ1-5; D perhaps matches TRBD1 (5 bases). V was trimmed by 9 bases and J by 4 bases, leaving 16 bases between them. The CDR3 has 14 residues. Germline V gene data show CDR1 as LGHDT and CDR2 as YNNKEL (reference sequence).

This clone turned up a few times. CDR3 protein: CASSQGDRGRYGYTF. The DNA for the CDR3 is TGTGCCAGCAGCCAAGGAGACAGGGGGCGATATGGCTACACCTTC. The rearrangement links TRBV3-1 (or the pseudogene TRBV3-2) to TRBJ1-2; TRBD1 aligns across 10 bases. Germline values: CDR1 LGHDT, CDR2 YNNKEL (reference sequence). Unmatched junction bases numbered 4, after V lost 1 base and J lost 5 bases. The CDR3 spans 15 residues.

Only a few counts were recorded for this clone. The chain combines TRBV30 with TRBJ1-5; D ambiguous. This CDR3 has 14 amino acids. Germline V lookup: CDR1 GTSNPN, CDR2 SVGIG (reference sequence). V lost 2 bases to trimming and J lost 0 bases, with 8 bases between them. DNA for the CDR3: TGTGCCTGGAGTAGGAGTATTAGCAATCAGCCCCAGCATTTT. Translated: CAWSRSISNQPQHF.

This chain joins TRBV14 and TRBJ2-2, with 8 bases that match TRBD2. Trimming removed 6 bases from V and 0 bases from J; junction bases left unmatched: 9. The CDR3 length is 17 residues. Germline CDR1 reads SGHDN; CDR2 reads FVKESK. For the CDR3, the DNA is TGTGCCAGCAGTCGCGGGGGGAGGCCCGCGAACACCGGGGAGCTGTTTTTT. Its translation is CASSRGGRPANTGELFF.